This TCR beta chain emerged from a study of shared clonotypes between healthy human individuals. Each donor was a Caucasian adult residing in Nashville, Tennessee. Naive CD45RA+ and memory CD45RA-negative subsets were split from CD4+ cells. The protocol was immunoSEQ multiplex PCR, while the TCRdb copy is restricted to in-frame clones and leaves out a portion. Among about 1 million clones listed, about 80% were seen once. With regard to this clone: Antigen specificity is unknown.

Overall study results and limits: Naive CD4 clonotype sharing across several donors was 4% to 5.5%.

The germline V gene encodes CDR1 MNHNS and CDR2 SASEGT. Trimming removed 6 bases at V and 2 bases at J, with 14 bases between. The CDR3 runs 15 residues. The V and J genes are TRBV6-1 and TRBJ1-5, with D perhaps TRBD1 (5 bases). What was sequenced was memory CD4+ T cells sorted from blood. Indicated subset: CD45RA-negative fraction. The source is a man aged 18 to 35 in good health. CDR3 nucleotide sequence: TGTGCCAGCAGGGGGGAGATCTCCGGCAATCAGCCCCAGCATTTT. Translated, it gives CASRGEISGNQPQHF.